This section outlines one T cell receptor (beta chain) sequence together with its context. Its specificity is not known. This record comes from a study of T cell responses to AZD1222 COVID-19 vaccine. The protocol was immunoSEQ multiplex PCR, while the TCRdb copy is restricted to in-frame clones and leaves out a portion. In the table there are fewer than 120,000 clones, around 93% of which are singletons. Findings and limits, study-wide: Across spike, vaccine-associated CD4 TCRs were found, dominant at 160-218 and 743-854. At baseline, just 5 or 6 AZD1222 recipients tested seropositive.

The TCR originated in an adult in good health. The source was peripheral blood, collected on day 0 of AZD1222 vaccination.

CDR3 nucleotides: TGTGCCAGCAGCCCGGGGACAGATACGCAGTATTTT. Protein sequence: CASSPGTDTQYF. The rearrangement links TRBV13 to TRBJ2-3, with a weak D call TRBD2 (5 bases). Germline V lookup: CDR1 PRHDT, CDR2 FYEKMQ (reference sequence). The CDR3 spans 12 residues. V was pared by 5 bases and J by 3 bases, with 6 bases between.